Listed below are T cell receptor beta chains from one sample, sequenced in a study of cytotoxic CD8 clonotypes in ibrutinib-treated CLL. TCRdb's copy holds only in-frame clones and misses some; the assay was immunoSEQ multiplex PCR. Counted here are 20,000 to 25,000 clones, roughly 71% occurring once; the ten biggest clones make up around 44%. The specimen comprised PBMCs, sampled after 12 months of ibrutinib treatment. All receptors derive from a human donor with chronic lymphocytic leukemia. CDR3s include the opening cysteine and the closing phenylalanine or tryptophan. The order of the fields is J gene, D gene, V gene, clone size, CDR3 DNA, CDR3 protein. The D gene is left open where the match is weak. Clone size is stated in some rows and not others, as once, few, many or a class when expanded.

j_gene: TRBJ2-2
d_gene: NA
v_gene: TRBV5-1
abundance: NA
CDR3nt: TGCGCCAGCAGCGGAGGACGGTCGAACACCGGGGAGCTGTTTTTT
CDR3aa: CASSGGRSNTGELFF

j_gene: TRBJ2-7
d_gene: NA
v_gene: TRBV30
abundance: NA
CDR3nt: TGTGCCTGGAGTGTACAGGGTGCTTTAGGCTACGAGCAGTACTTC
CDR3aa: CAWSVQGALGYEQYF

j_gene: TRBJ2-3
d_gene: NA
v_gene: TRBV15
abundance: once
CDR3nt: TGTGCCACCAGCAGAGATATTCCGGGAGTTAGCACAGATACGCAGTATTTT
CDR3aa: CATSRDIPGVSTDTQYF

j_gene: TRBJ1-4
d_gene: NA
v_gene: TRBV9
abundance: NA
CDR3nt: TGTGCCAGCAGCGAAGGCAGGAATTTGGAAAAACTGTTTTTT
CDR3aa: CASSEGRNLEKLFF

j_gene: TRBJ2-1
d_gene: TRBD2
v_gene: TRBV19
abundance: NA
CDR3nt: TGTGCCAGTAGTATATGGAACCGGGGGGGCACTGAGCAGTTCTTC
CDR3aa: CASSIWNRGGTEQFF

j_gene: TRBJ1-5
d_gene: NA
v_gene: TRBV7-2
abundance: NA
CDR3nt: TGTGCCAGCAGCTTAGCCGGCCGGGGCGATCAGCCCCAGCATTTT
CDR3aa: CASSLAGRGDQPQHF

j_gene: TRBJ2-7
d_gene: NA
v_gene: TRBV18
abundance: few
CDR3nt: TGTGCCAGCTCACCCGGAGAACTACAAAGCTACGAGCAGTACTTC
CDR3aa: CASSPGELQSYEQYF

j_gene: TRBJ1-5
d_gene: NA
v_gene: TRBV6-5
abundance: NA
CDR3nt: TGTGCCAGCAGTCCCAACGGCAATCAGCCCCAGCATTTT
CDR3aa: CASSPNGNQPQHF

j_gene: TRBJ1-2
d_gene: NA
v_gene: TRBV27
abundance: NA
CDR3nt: TGTGCCAGCAGTTTAATGGGGGGGGCCTATGGCTACACCTTC
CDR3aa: CASSLMGGAYGYTF

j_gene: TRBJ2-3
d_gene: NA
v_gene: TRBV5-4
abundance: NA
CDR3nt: TGTGCCAGCAGCCGAGGGCCCACAGATACGCAGTATTTT
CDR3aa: CASSRGPTDTQYF

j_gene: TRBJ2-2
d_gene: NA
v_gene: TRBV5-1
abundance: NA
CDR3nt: TGCGCCAGCGGGCCTGACACAACACAGGGGGAGCTGTTTTTT
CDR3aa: CASGPDTTQGELFF

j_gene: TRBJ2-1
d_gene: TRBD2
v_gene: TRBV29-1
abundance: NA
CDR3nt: TGCAGCGCCTCTAGCGGGGGAAGGTTGAATGAGCAGTTCTTC
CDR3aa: CSASSGGRLNEQFF

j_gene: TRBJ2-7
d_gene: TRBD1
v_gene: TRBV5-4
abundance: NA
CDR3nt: TGTGCCAGCAGCCCCGGACAGGTCTCCTACGAGCAGTACTTC
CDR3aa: CASSPGQVSYEQYF

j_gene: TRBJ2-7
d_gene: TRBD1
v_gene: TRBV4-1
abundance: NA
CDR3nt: TGCGCCAGCAGCCAAGGTGGACAGGGCGTGCACGAGCAGTACTTC
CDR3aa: CASSQGGQGVHEQYF

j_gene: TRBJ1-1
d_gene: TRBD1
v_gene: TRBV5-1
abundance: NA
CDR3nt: TGCGCCAGCAGCCCCCCGGTTGGACAGGGGAACACTGAAGCTTTCTTT
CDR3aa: CASSPPVGQGNTEAFF

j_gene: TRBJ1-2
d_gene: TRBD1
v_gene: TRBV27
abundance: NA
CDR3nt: TGTGCCAGCAGTTTATCGGCGACAGGGCTCTATGGCTACACCTTC
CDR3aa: CASSLSATGLYGYTF

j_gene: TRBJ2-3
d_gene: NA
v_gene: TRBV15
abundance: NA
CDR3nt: TGTGCCACCAGCAGAGATCCGGCGGGAAGCACAGATACGCAGTATTTT
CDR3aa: CATSRDPAGSTDTQYF

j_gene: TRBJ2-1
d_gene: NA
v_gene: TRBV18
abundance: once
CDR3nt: TGTGCCAGCTCACCAGAAGATAGCGGAATAAATGAGCAGTTCTTC
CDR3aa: CASSPEDSGINEQFF

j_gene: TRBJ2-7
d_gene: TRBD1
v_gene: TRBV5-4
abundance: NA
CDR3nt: TGTGCCAGCAGCTTCTACAGGGGCTCCTACGAGCAGTACTTC
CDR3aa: CASSFYRGSYEQYF

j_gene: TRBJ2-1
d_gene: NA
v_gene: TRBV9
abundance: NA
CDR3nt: TGTGCCAGCAGCCCCGGGGTAGCCCGGGGGCAGTTCTTC
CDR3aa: CASSPGVARGQFF

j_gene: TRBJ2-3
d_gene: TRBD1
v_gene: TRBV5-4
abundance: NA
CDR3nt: TGTGCCAGCAGACACAGGGGTAGCACAGATACGCAGTATTTT
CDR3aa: CASRHRGSTDTQYF

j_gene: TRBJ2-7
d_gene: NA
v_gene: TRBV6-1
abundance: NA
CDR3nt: TGTGCCAGCAGTCTGGACGCCTACGAGCAGTACTTC
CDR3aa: CASSLDAYEQYF

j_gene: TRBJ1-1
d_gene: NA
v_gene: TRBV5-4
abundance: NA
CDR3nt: TGTGCCAGCAGCGAAACCGGGACGGCCGACACTGAAGCTTTCTTT
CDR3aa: CASSETGTADTEAFF

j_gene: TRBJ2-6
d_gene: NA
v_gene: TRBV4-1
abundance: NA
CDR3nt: TGCGCCAGCAGCCCCCCACAGTCCTACTTTCAGGGTCTTCAGGCTGGGGCCAACGTCCTGACTTTC
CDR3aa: CASSPPQSYFQGLQAGANVLTF

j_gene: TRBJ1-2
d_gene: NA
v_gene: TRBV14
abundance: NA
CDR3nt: TGTGCCAGCAGCCAAGATCCTCTCGAGGGGCGCTATGGCTACACCTTC
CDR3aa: CASSQDPLEGRYGYTF